This TCR beta chain comes out of a study of patients and donors after allogeneic stem cell transplantation. Each CDR3 protein is one row after TCRdb ran MiXCR on the RT-PCR reads. The sample shows about 960,000 distinct CDR3 sequences, more than 15% of them seen only once. The table lists this clonotype with a few counts. This receptor was taken from a human donor who was either an allogeneic HSCT recipient or a stem cell or donor lymphocyte infusion donor (not recorded which). It is not recorded whose cells these are; they may come from a transplant donor. Sequenced input: blood, either unsorted or a sorted T cell fraction (not recorded which).

CDR3 amino acids: CASSKSGGPQEQYF. In DNA, the CDR3 is TGCGCCAGCAGCAAGAGCGGGGGGCCCCAAGAGCAGTACTTC. This rearrangement joins TRBV5-1 to TRBJ2-7; 9 bases are shared with TRBD2. The CDR3 is made up of 14 amino acids. Germline trimming cut 4 bases from V and 7 bases from J; bases unmatched to any gene: 9. Germline V gives CDR1 SGHRS, CDR2 YFSETQ.